The entry below gives a single TCR beta chain sequence along with its context. The table lists this clone with a few counts. Its target antigen remains unknown. Base quality data are lacking; no much larger clone is found one base away. Library preparation was by the immunoSEQ multiplex PCR assay. Entries here come from immuneACCESS through TCRdb and include only in-frame sequences with V and J called. Some clones fail to appear in such tables; in the studies checked, an unresolved V gene covers under half of the shortfall, and the cause of the remainder is unknown. This sample has fewer than 15,000 clones in its table, and around 66% of those were observed once. The leading ten clones occupy around 19% of the sample. Repertoires were sampled repeatedly over the course of chemoradiotherapy so that clonal expansion in the tumor microenvironment could be followed. The germline V end is reduced by 2 bases and the J end by 8 bases; junction bases left unmatched: 13. CDR1 SGHRS and CDR2 YFSETQ are derived from the germline V gene. Including cysteine and phenylalanine, the CDR3 has 16 amino acids. The read is trimmed to its CDR3 DNA, 48 bases read in frame from base 1.

This sample is drawn from a study of chemoradiotherapy in HPV16-positive cancers (dated by TCRdb to about 2022). A note on the overall study: Functional T-cell assays on cells from a couple of HPV16-positive patients defined candidate HPV-specific T-cell clones and common TCR motifs. Whether T-cell immunity against the HPV oncoproteins E6 and E7 changes during chemoradiotherapy and whether survival is affected by this immunity were examined in the study. TCR repertoires from 86 patients with HPV-related cancers were then used to track the candidate HPV-specific TCRs and motifs.

Overall results and qualifications from the work: Expansion of candidate HPV-specific clones and E7-related TCR motifs was observed in the tumor microenvironment during treatment, whereas no such expansion was observed for non-HPV-specific T cells. The survival association was reported for HPV16-positive patients, and the functional definition of HPV-specific T cells was derived from only a couple of HPV16-positive patients. Among HPV16-positive patients, expansion of HPV-responsive T cells during chemoradiotherapy was associated with better recurrence-free survival.

This TCR was recovered from a human donor with HPV-associated anogenital cancer. The sequence is built from TRBV5-1 and TRBJ1-2, and 9 junctional nucleotides match TRBD1. Collection of the sample occurred from a patient who underwent chemoradiotherapy. The CDR3 is CASSLNPGQGRLGYTF. The DNA reads TGCGCCAGCAGCTTAAATCCGGGACAGGGACGTCTCGGCTACACCTTC.